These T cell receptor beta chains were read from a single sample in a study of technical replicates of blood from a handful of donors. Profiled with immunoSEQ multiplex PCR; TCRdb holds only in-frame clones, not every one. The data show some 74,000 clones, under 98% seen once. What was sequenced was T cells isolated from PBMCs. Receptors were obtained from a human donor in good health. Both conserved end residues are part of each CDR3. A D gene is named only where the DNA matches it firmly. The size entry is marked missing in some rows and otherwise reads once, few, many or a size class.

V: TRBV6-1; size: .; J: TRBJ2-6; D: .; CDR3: CASSEGGGALAGANVLTF; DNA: TGTGCCAGCAGTGAAGGCGGTGGGGCGCTAGCGGGGGCCAACGTCCTGACTTTC
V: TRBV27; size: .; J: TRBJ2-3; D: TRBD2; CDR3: CASSFRPRLAGSADTQYF; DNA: TGTGCCAGCAGTTTCCGCCCTCGACTAGCGGGAAGCGCAGATACGCAGTATTTT
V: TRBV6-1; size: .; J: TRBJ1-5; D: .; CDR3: CASSTIDRLNQPQHF; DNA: TGTGCCAGCAGTACCATAGACAGGCTTAATCAGCCCCAGCATTTT
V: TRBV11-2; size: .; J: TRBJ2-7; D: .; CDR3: CASSLAGEDYYEQYF; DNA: TGTGCCAGCAGCTTAGCGGGGGAGGATTACTACGAGCAGTACTTC
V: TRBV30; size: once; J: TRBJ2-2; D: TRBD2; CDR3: CAWSKTSGITGELFF; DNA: TGTGCCTGGAGTAAGACTAGCGGGATCACCGGGGAGCTGTTTTTT
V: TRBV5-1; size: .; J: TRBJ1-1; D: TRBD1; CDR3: CASSLQGGTTEAFF; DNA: TGCGCCAGCAGCTTACAGGGGGGGACCACTGAAGCTTTCTTT
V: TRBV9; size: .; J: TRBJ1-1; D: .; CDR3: CASSVGTGVAFF; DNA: TGTGCCAGCAGCGTAGGTACAGGTGTCGCTTTCTTT
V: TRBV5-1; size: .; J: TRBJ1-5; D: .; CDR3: CASSRTPGQPQHF; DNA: TGCGCCAGCAGCCGGACCCCGGGGCAGCCCCAGCATTTT
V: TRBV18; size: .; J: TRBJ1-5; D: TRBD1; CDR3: CASSGGQDNQPQHF; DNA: TGTGCCAGCTCAGGGGGACAGGACAATCAGCCCCAGCATTTT
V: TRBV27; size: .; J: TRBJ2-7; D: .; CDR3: CASGLRGSLIYEQYF; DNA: TGTGCCAGCGGTCTTCGGGGGAGTCTTATCTACGAGCAGTACTTC
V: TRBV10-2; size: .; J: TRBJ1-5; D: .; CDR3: CASSEAVGQPQHF; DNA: TGCGCCAGCAGTGAGGCGGTTGGGCAGCCCCAGCATTTT
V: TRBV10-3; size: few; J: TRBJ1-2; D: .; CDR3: CAISEDRSYGYTF; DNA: TGTGCCATCAGTGAAGACAGATCCTATGGCTACACCTTC
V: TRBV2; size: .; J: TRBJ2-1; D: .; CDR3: CASSAIVYNEQFF; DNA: TGTGCCAGCAGTGCTATAGTATACAATGAGCAGTTCTTC
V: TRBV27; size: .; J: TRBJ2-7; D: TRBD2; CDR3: CASSSQGAGYGNEQYF; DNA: TGTGCCAGCAGTTCGCAGGGAGCGGGATATGGAAACGAGCAGTACTTC
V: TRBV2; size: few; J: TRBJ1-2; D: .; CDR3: CASSIQDYGYTF; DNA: TGTGCCAGCAGTATACAGGACTATGGCTACACCTTC
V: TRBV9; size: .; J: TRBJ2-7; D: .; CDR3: CASSPRTPSQKYEQYF; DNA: TGTGCCAGCAGCCCCCGGACTCCCTCGCAGAAATACGAGCAGTACTTC
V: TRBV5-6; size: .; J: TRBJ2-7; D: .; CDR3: CASSLSSGRYYEQYF; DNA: TGTGCCAGCAGCTTAAGTTCAGGGCGATACTACGAGCAGTACTTC
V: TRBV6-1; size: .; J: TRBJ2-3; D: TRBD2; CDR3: CASSEVSGSTDTQYF; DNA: TGTGCCAGCAGTGAGGTTAGCGGGAGCACAGATACGCAGTATTTT
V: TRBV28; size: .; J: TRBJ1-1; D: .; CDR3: CAHCRGRNTEAFF; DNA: TGTGCCCATTGCAGGGGACGCAACACTGAAGCTTTCTTT
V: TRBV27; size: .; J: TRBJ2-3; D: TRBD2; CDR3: CASSLLPSGSANTQYF; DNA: TGTGCCAGCAGTTTGCTCCCTAGCGGGAGCGCAAATACGCAGTATTTT
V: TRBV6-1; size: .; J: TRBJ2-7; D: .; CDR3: CASSAFPRETGNSYEQYF; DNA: TGTGCCAGCAGTGCCTTTCCCCGGGAGACAGGGAATAGCTACGAGCAGTACTTC
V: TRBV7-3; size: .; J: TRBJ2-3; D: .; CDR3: CASSPRGFVADTQYF; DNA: TGTGCCAGCAGCCCCCGCGGGTTTGTTGCAGATACGCAGTATTTT
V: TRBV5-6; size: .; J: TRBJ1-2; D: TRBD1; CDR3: CASSYPGQGSIDYGYTF; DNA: TGTGCCAGCAGCTATCCCGGACAGGGGAGTATCGACTATGGCTACACCTTC
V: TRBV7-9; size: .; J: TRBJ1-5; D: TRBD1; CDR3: CASSLVQGDQPQHF; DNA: TGTGCCAGCAGCTTAGTTCAGGGGGACCAGCCCCAGCATTTT
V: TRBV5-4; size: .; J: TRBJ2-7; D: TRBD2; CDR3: CASSLRGRDFYEQYF; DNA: TGTGCCAGCAGCTTACGGGGGAGGGACTTCTACGAGCAGTACTTC
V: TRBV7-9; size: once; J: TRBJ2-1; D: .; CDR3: CASSLMRERSYNEQFF; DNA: TGTGCCAGCAGCTTAATGAGGGAACGATCCTACAATGAGCAGTTCTTC
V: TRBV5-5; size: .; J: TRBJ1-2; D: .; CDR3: CASSKTGPYGYTF; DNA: TGTGCCAGCAGCAAGACAGGACCATATGGCTACACCTTC
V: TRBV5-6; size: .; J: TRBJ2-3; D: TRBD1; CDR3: CASSDRTGGPVSTDTQYF; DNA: TGTGCCAGCAGCGACAGGACAGGGGGCCCGGTTAGCACAGATACGCAGTATTTT
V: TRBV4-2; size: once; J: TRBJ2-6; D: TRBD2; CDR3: CASSQDAGDGTSGTTSGANVLTF; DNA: TGTGCCAGCAGCCAAGATGCGGGAGATGGGACTAGCGGGACTACCTCTGGGGCCAACGTCCTGACTTTC
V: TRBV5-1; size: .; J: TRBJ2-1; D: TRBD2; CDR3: CASSHTSGNNEQFF; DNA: TGCGCCAGCAGCCATACTAGCGGGAACAATGAGCAGTTCTTC
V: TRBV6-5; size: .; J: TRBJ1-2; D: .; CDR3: CASSYSSGNYGYTF; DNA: TGTGCCAGCAGTTACTCGAGTGGTAACTATGGCTACACCTTC
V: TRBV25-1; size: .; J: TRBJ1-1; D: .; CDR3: CASSEWGVYTEAFF; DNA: TGTGCCAGCAGTGAATGGGGGGTTTACACTGAAGCTTTCTTT
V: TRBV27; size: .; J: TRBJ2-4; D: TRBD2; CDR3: CASSPAPAGARNIQYF; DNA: TGTGCCAGCAGTCCCGCCCCAGCGGGAGCCAGAAACATTCAGTACTTC
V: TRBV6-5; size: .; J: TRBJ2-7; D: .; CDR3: CASSYSFMGGSYEQYF; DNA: TGTGCCAGCAGTTACTCCTTCATGGGGGGCTCCTACGAGCAGTACTTC
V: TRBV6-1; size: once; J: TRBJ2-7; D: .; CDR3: CASSERRYSYEQYF; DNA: TGTGCCAGCAGTGAGCGTAGATACTCCTACGAGCAGTACTTC
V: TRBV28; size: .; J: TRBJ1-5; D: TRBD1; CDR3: CASIFNHRGQPQHF; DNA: TGTGCCAGCATTTTCAACCACAGGGGTCAGCCCCAGCATTTT
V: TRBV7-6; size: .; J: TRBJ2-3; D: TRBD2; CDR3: CASSLSRGRAEDTQYF; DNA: TGTGCCAGCAGCTTATCTCGCGGGAGGGCTGAAGATACGCAGTATTTT
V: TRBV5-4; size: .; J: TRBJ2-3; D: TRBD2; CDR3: CASSPWGSGSISTDTQYF; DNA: TGTGCCAGCAGCCCCTGGGGTAGCGGGAGTATAAGCACAGATACGCAGTATTTT
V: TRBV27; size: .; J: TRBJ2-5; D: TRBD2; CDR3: CASSFTGLADQETQYF; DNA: TGTGCCAGCAGTTTTACGGGACTAGCGGACCAAGAGACCCAGTACTTC
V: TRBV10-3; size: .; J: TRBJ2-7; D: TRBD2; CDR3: CAISRGLAGGGEQYF; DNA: TGTGCCATCAGTCGAGGACTAGCGGGAGGGGGCGAGCAGTACTTC
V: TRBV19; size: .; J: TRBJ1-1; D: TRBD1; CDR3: CASSTQDRVKLYNTEAFF; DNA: TGTGCCAGTAGTACCCAGGACAGGGTTAAACTCTATAACACTGAAGCTTTCTTT
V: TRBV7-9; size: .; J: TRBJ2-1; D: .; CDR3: CASSLIKAEVDEQFF; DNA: TGTGCCAGCAGCTTAATTAAGGCGGAAGTGGATGAGCAGTTCTTC
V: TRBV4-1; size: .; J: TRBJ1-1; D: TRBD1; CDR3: CASRHDRGMNTEAFF; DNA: TGCGCCAGCAGACACGACAGGGGAATGAACACTGAAGCTTTCTTT
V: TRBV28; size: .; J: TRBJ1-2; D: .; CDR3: CAKPGLSSYTF; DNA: TGTGCCAAACCGGGTCTTTCTTCCTACACCTTC
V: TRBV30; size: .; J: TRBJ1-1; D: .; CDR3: CAWRAPSDTEAFF; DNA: TGTGCCTGGAGAGCACCATCTGACACTGAAGCTTTCTTT
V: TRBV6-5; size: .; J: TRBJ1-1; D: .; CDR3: CASRMGTVNTEAFF; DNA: TGTGCCAGCAGAATGGGGACTGTGAACACTGAAGCTTTCTTT
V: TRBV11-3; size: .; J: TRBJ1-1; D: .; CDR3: CASSTGGEAFF; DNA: TGTGCCAGCAGCACGGGAGGGGAAGCTTTCTTT
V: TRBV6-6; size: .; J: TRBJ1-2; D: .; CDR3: CASSYLAGQNYGYTF; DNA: TGTGCCAGCAGTTACTTGGCAGGACAGAACTATGGCTACACCTTC
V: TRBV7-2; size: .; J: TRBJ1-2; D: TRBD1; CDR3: CASSFTGGGYTF; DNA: TGTGCCAGCAGCTTCACAGGGGGTGGCTACACCTTC
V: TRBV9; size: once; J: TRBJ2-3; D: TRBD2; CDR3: CASSVRTSEADTQYF; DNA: TGTGCCAGCAGCGTCCGGACTAGCGAGGCGGATACGCAGTATTTT
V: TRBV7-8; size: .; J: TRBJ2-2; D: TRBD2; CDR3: CASSILSGRDTGELFF; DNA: TGTGCCAGCAGCATTCTTAGCGGGAGGGACACCGGGGAGCTGTTTTTT
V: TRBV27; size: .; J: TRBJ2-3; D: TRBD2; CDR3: CASKSRREMADTQYF; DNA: TGTGCCAGCAAGTCCCGGCGGGAGATGGCAGATACGCAGTATTTT
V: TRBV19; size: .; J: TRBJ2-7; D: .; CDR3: CASSIGGGGYEQYF; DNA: TGTGCCAGTAGTATAGGGGGAGGGGGCTACGAGCAGTACTTC
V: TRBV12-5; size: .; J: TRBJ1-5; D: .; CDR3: CASGLLPGNQPQHF; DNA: TGTGCTAGTGGTTTGTTGCCAGGGAATCAGCCCCAGCATTTT